Here is one T cell receptor (beta chain) with its context. V was clipped by 5 bases and J by 2 bases, with 20 bases between them. The CDR3 is 17 residues long. Germline V gene lookup returns CDR1 LNHDA and CDR2 SQIVND (reference sequence). Per the authors' pipeline: Amplification with reference gene primers provided the estimates of nucleated cell counts. Profiled with immunoSEQ multiplex PCR; TCRdb holds only in-frame clones, not every one. That table is the source of V, J and clone size, and D and trimming were worked out from the DNA. The sample lists 270,000 or so clones, roughly 86% occurring once. This entry is derived from a study of blood T cell repertoires in COVID-19. Study-wide context: Researchers got acute and convalescent COVID-19 samples from the United States, Italy and Spain. From T cells, B-cell-depleted T cells, or PBMCs came the material, which was cDNA or gDNA.

The V call is TRBV19, the J call TRBJ2-3, with D perhaps TRBD2 (6 bases). The sequenced sample was peripheral blood. This TCR came from a man between 40 and 49 years old with active or convalescent COVID-19. CDR3 residues: CASSSRGSGGTTDTQYF. For the CDR3, the DNA is TGTGCCAGTAGTTCTAGGGGCTCTGGGGGGACCACAGATACGCAGTATTTT. Full variable domain (missing parts from reference TRBV19 and TRBJ2-3): DGGITQSPKYLFRKEGQNVTLSCEQNLNHDAMYWYRQDPGQGLRLIYYSQIVNDFQKGDIAEGYSVSREKKESFPLTVTSAQKNPTAFYLCASSSRGSGGTTDTQYFGPGTRLTVL.